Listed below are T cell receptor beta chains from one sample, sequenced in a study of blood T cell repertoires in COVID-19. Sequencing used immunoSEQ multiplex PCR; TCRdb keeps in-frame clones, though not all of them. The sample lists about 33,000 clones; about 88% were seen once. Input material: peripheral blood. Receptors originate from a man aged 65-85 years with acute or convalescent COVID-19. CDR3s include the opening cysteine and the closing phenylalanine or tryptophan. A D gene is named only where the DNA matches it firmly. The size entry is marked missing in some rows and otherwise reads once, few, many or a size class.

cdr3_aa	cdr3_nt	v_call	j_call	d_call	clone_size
CASSLTSGYNEQFF	TGTGCCAGCAGTTTGACTAGCGGATACAATGAGCAGTTCTTC	TRBV28	TRBJ2-1	TRBD2	few
CASSLTSWTSGEPYEQYF	TGTGCCAGCAGCTTGACTTCCTGGACTAGCGGGGAGCCTTACGAGCAGTACTTC	TRBV7-9	TRBJ2-7	TRBD2	.
CASSSGTSGTTDTQYF	TGTGCCAGCAGCTCCGGGACTAGCGGAACCACAGATACGCAGTATTTT	TRBV6-6	TRBJ2-3	TRBD2	.
CASSLRPNTGELFF	TGTGCCAGCAGCCTGAGGCCAAACACCGGGGAGCTGTTTTTT	TRBV14	TRBJ2-2	.	.
CASSLGLANEQFF	TGCGCCAGCAGCCTGGGACTAGCGAATGAGCAGTTCTTC	TRBV5-1	TRBJ2-1	TRBD2	.
CASRDINTGELFF	TGTGCCAGCCGGGACATCAACACCGGGGAGCTGTTTTTT	TRBV3-1/TRBV3-2	TRBJ2-2	.	once
CASSLDAGNYGYTF	TGTGCCAGCAGCTTAGATGCCGGGAACTATGGCTACACCTTC	TRBV7-2	TRBJ1-2	.	.
CASSSTPGATNEKLFF	TGTGCCAGCAGCTCCACCCCGGGGGCAACTAATGAAAAACTGTTTTTT	TRBV9	TRBJ1-4	.	.
CASSPLPGQASQGYTF	TGTGCCAGCTCCCCCCTTCCGGGACAGGCCAGCCAAGGCTACACCTTC	TRBV18	TRBJ1-2	TRBD1	.
CAISAVGEGNQPQHF	TGTGCCATCAGTGCGGTGGGTGAGGGCAATCAGCCCCAGCATTTT	TRBV10-3	TRBJ1-5	.	once
CASGREPSSYEQYF	TGTGCCAGTGGGCGGGAGCCCAGCTCCTACGAGCAGTACTTC	TRBV19	TRBJ2-7	TRBD2	.
CASSDRDRSSYEQYF	TGTGCCAGCAGTGACCGGGACAGGAGCTCCTACGAGCAGTACTTC	TRBV6-1	TRBJ2-7	TRBD1	few
CASSRNTEAFF	TGTGCCAGCAGCCGGAACACTGAAGCTTTCTTT	TRBV2	TRBJ1-1	.	.
CASRRDRATNEKLFF	TGTGCCAGCAGACGAGACAGGGCAACTAATGAAAAACTGTTTTTT	TRBV5-4	TRBJ1-4	TRBD1	.
CASSSDRGPGELFF	TGTGCCAGCAGCTCGGACAGGGGGCCAGGGGAGCTGTTTTTT	TRBV7-3	TRBJ2-2	TRBD1	.
CASSLERQVGEAFF	TGTGCCAGCAGCTTAGAGAGGCAAGTCGGGGAAGCTTTCTTT	TRBV11-2	TRBJ1-1	.	.
CSASGPGGRGTDTQYF	TGCAGTGCTAGTGGGCCGGGGGGGCGTGGGACAGATACGCAGTATTTT	TRBV20-1	TRBJ2-3	TRBD2	once
CASSVDQETQYF	TGCGCCAGCAGCGTCGACCAAGAGACCCAGTACTTC	TRBV5-1	TRBJ2-5	.	.
CASSTGVDGYTF	TGTGCCAGCAGCACAGGGGTAGATGGCTACACCTTC	TRBV5-6	TRBJ1-2	TRBD1	.
CASSRDSYGYTF	TGTGCCAGCAGCCGGGACAGCTATGGCTACACCTTC	TRBV3-1/TRBV3-2	TRBJ1-2	TRBD1	.
CASSLTGATGDYGYTF	TGTGCCAGCAGTCTAACAGGGGCAACAGGTGACTATGGCTACACCTTC	TRBV27	TRBJ1-2	TRBD1	.
CASSSVGGQGPSNSPLHF	TGTGCCAGCAGCTCCGTCGGGGGACAGGGCCCTTCTAATTCACCCCTCCACTTT	TRBV11-2	TRBJ1-6	TRBD1	.
CASSSGTSPYNQYF	TGTGCCAGCAGCTCCGGGACTAGCCCTTATAACCAGTACTTC	TRBV7-2	TRBJ2-5	TRBD2	.
CASSPGLAGVVYEQYF	TGTGCCAGCAGCCCTGGACTAGCGGGGGTCGTTTACGAGCAGTACTTC	TRBV5-5	TRBJ2-7	TRBD2	.
CASSAQTSGRVGTQYF	TGCGCCAGCAGCGCTCAGACTAGCGGGAGGGTTGGGACCCAGTACTTC	TRBV5-1	TRBJ2-5	TRBD2	.
CSVGDFSSYEQYF	TGCAGCGTTGGGGACTTTAGCTCCTACGAGCAGTACTTC	TRBV29-1	TRBJ2-7	.	.
CASSLTSGSVYNEQFF	TGCGCCAGCAGCTTGACTAGCGGCTCCGTGTACAATGAGCAGTTCTTC	TRBV5-1	TRBJ2-1	TRBD2	.
CASSFQTGNAGELFF	TGTGCCAGCAGTTTTCAAACCGGGAACGCCGGGGAGCTGTTTTTT	TRBV27	TRBJ2-2	.	.
CASSPGAPNTEAFF	TGTGCCAGCTCACCCGGAGCTCCTAACACTGAAGCTTTCTTT	TRBV18	TRBJ1-1	.	.
CASSANLVGTVQFF	TGTGCCAGCAGTGCTAACTTAGTAGGGACAGTGCAGTTCTTC	TRBV6-4	TRBJ2-1	TRBD1	.
CSVGGRGIKQYF	TGCAGCGTTGGAGGAAGGGGGATTAAGCAGTATTTT	TRBV29-1	TRBJ2-3	.	.
CASSLARASNQPQHF	TGTGCCAGCAGCTTAGCCAGGGCAAGCAATCAGCCCCAGCATTTT	TRBV7-2	TRBJ1-5	.	.
CASSPSGQFSNQPQHF	TGTGCCAGCTCACCCTCCGGACAGTTTAGCAATCAGCCCCAGCATTTT	TRBV18	TRBJ1-5	.	few
CASSFRQDTEAFF	TGCGCCAGCAGCTTCAGACAGGACACTGAAGCTTTCTTT	TRBV5-1	TRBJ1-1	.	.
CATSGQDINYGYTF	TGTGCCACCAGCGGACAGGACATTAACTATGGCTACACCTTC	TRBV24-1	TRBJ1-2	TRBD1	once
CASSVVPSGRPSSYNEQFF	TGTGCCAGCAGCGTAGTGCCTAGCGGGAGGCCCAGCTCCTACAATGAGCAGTTCTTC	TRBV9	TRBJ2-1	TRBD2	.
CASSLLDSDNEQFF	TGTGCCAGCAGCCTTCTGGACTCCGACAATGAGCAGTTCTTC	TRBV14	TRBJ2-1	.	.
CASSPPLGGRGTQYF	TGCGCCAGCAGCCCCCCCTTGGGGGGAAGAGGGACCCAGTACTTC	TRBV5-1	TRBJ2-5	.	.
CASSWGQGAGFYGYTF	TGTGCCAGCAGCTGGGGACAGGGGGCGGGCTTCTACGGCTACACCTTC	TRBV7-8	TRBJ1-2	TRBD1	.
CASSSGQDDSPLHF	TGTGCCAGCAGCTCAGGACAGGATGATTCACCCCTCCACTTT	TRBV11-3	TRBJ1-6	TRBD1	once
CASSQGPEKLFF	TGTGCCAGCAGCCAGGGTCCTGAAAAACTGTTTTTT	TRBV12-3/TRBV12-4	TRBJ1-4	.	.
CASSSGLAGTETQYF	TGTGCCAGCAGCTCGGGACTAGCGGGGACAGAGACCCAGTACTTC	TRBV7-3	TRBJ2-5	TRBD2	.
CSVGMGREKLFF	TGCAGCGTTGGTATGGGGAGGGAAAAACTGTTTTTT	TRBV29-1	TRBJ1-4	.	.
CASGHIGTSYEQYF	TGTGCCAGCGGCCACATCGGGACATCCTACGAGCAGTACTTC	TRBV6-2/TRBV6-3	TRBJ2-7	.	.
CASSLPGVNYGYTF	TGTGCCAGCAGTCTCCCGGGGGTGAACTATGGCTACACCTTC	TRBV28	TRBJ1-2	.	.
CASSVSGGIYEQYF	TGTGCCAGCAGCGTAAGCGGGGGAATCTACGAGCAGTACTTC	TRBV9	TRBJ2-7	TRBD2	large
CASSGLRSNQPQHF	TGTGCCAGCAGTGGGCTCCGGAGTAATCAGCCCCAGCATTTT	TRBV2	TRBJ1-5	.	.
CASSSAAAYSNQPQHF	TGTGCCAGCTCATCAGCGGCAGCTTATAGCAATCAGCCCCAGCATTTT	TRBV18	TRBJ1-5	.	.
CASSSTGGVGGREQYF	TGTGCCAGCAGCTCCACAGGAGGGGTGGGAGGAAGAGAGCAGTACTTC	TRBV9	TRBJ2-7	.	.
CATSEPGLAGEGSGELFF	TGTGCCACCAGTGAACCGGGACTAGCGGGAGAGGGGTCCGGGGAGCTGTTTTTT	TRBV24-1	TRBJ2-2	TRBD2	.
CASNQGGSYNEQFF	TGTGCCAGCAATCAGGGGGGCTCCTACAATGAGCAGTTCTTC	TRBV19	TRBJ2-1	.	.
CASNPDRRGSGNTIYF	TGTGCCAGTAACCCGGACAGGCGAGGCTCTGGAAACACCATATATTTT	TRBV19	TRBJ1-3	TRBD1	.
CASSLKGVAILSTDTQYF	TGTGCCAGCAGCTTGAAGGGGGTGGCGATCCTAAGCACAGATACGCAGTATTTT	TRBV5-5	TRBJ2-3	.	.
CASSAGGSKNEQFF	TGTGCCAGCAGTGCGGGGGGGTCCAAAAATGAGCAGTTCTTC	TRBV6-4	TRBJ2-1	TRBD2	.
CASRDRAYPSGNTIYF	TGTGCCAGCAGGGACAGGGCTTACCCTTCTGGAAACACCATATATTTT	TRBV2	TRBJ1-3	TRBD1	.
CASSPRDYSNEQFF	TGTGCCAGCAGCCCGCGGGACTATTCAAATGAGCAGTTCTTC	TRBV11-3	TRBJ2-1	TRBD2	.
CASSVAIRVGDTQYF	TGTGCCAGCAGCGTAGCAATCAGGGTAGGAGATACGCAGTATTTT	TRBV9	TRBJ2-3	.	.
CASSGIAADTQYF	TGTGCCAGCAGTGGAATAGCGGCAGATACGCAGTATTTT	TRBV12-3/TRBV12-4	TRBJ2-3	.	.
CASSFRGQPQHF	TGTGCCAGCAGCTTTCGGGGGCAGCCCCAGCATTTT	TRBV7-8	TRBJ1-5	.	.
CASSAQGRSNTGELFF	TGTGCCAGCTCAGCGCAGGGGCGTTCGAACACCGGGGAGCTGTTTTTT	TRBV18	TRBJ2-2	.	.